Following are 29 T cell receptor beta chains from one sample sequenced in a study of OX40 agonist ivuxolimab in advanced cancers. Data came from immunoSEQ multiplex PCR; TCRdb stores just in-frame clones and leaves some out. The sample lists about 62,000 clones, around 83% occurring once. The material sequenced was CD4+ or CD8+ T cells sorted from blood, taken in a trial of the OX40 agonist ivuxolimab. Every receptor here comes from an adult with an advanced solid tumor such as melanoma, head and neck, liver or kidney cancer.

This sequence joins TRBV2 and TRBJ2-7, with TRBD2 identical over 11 bases. The CDR3 contains 15 residues. Germline values: CDR1 SNHLY, CDR2 FYNNEI. V gave up 4 bases and J gave up 0 bases; unmatched junction bases: 2. The CDR3 is CASSGGTSGSYEQYF. The CDR3 nucleotides are TGTGCCAGCAGTGGCGGGACTAGCGGCTCCTACGAGCAGTACTTC.

This clone was found a few times. The chain recombines TRBV5-6 with TRBJ2-7; TRBD1 is a possible D gene (6 bases). Germline CDR1 and CDR2: SGHDT and YYEEEE. The V gene lost 4 bases and the J gene lost 2 bases, with 13 bases spanning the gap. There are 14 residues in the CDR3. Here the CDR3 reads CASSRTGTTYEQYF. CDR3 DNA: TGTGCCAGCAGCAGAACCGGGACAACCTACGAGCAGTACTTC.

This chain links TRBV4-1 with TRBJ1-6; possibly TRBD1 for D (5 bases). This CDR3 spans 15 amino acids. Trimming removed 0 bases from V and 10 bases from J, with 13 bases in between. CDR1 and CDR2 (germline): MGHRA, YSYEKL. The CDR3 sequence is CASSQEEGADSPLHF. For the CDR3, the DNA is TGCGCCAGCAGCCAAGAAGAAGGGGCGGACTCACCCCTCCACTTT.

The rearrangement joins TRBV7-9 to TRBJ1-1; D not resolved. This CDR3 is built from 12 residues. Germline V lookup: CDR1 SEHNR, CDR2 FQNEAQ (reference sequence). The ends were cut back, 5 bases at V and 6 bases at J, with 10 bases in the middle. The CDR3 bases are TGTGCCAGCAGCCGTAATCAGGCTGAAGCTTTCTTT. Protein: CASSRNQAEAFF. The whole variable domain, filled in from reference TRBV7-9 and TRBJ1-1, reads DTGVSQNPRHKITKRGQNVTFRCDPISEHNRLYWYRQTLGQGPEFLTYFQNEAQLEKSRLLSDRFSAERPKGSFSTLEIQRTEQGDSAMYLCASSRNQAEAFFGQGTRLTVV.

The chain couples TRBV6-6 to TRBJ2-1; a possible D gene is TRBD2 (5 bases). The CDR3 totals 12 residues. Germline CDR1 is MNHNY and CDR2 is SVGAGI (reference sequence). The V and J ends lost 5 bases and 7 bases respectively, with 9 bases between them. The CDR3 region is CASSDLANEQFF. The DNA for the CDR3 is TGTGCCAGCAGTGACTTAGCGAATGAGCAGTTCTTC.

The V call is TRBV15, the J call TRBJ1-1; D is ambiguous. Germline loops: CDR1 LNHNV, CDR2 YYDKDF (reference sequence). There are 16 residues in the CDR3. V lost 1 base, J lost 4 bases, and 16 bases lay in between. The CDR3 coding sequence is TGTGCCACCAGCAGAGGTCAGTCCCTAATGGGCACTGAAGCTTTCTTT. It yields the protein CATSRGQSLMGTEAFF.

The V call is TRBV2, the J call TRBJ2-5, with D maybe TRBD2 (6 bases). Trimming stripped 6 bases from V and 4 bases from J, with 12 bases between. Germline V lookup: CDR1 SNHLY, CDR2 FYNNEI. The CDR3 is 13 residues long. CDR3: CASRGRIGETQYF. The CDR3 DNA follows: TGTGCCAGCAGGGGGAGGATAGGAGAGACCCAGTACTTC.

The J gene is TRBJ1-2, the V gene TRBV23-1; 10 bases line up with TRBD1. TRBV23-1 is marked as an open reading frame, function uncertain. This CDR3 is 17 amino acids long. J was trimmed by 0 bases and V by 4 bases; bases with no gene match: 8. The DNA of the CDR3 is TGCGCCAGCAGTCGTCCGGGACAGGGGAGCCCTAACTATGGCTACACCTTC. Translating it yields CASSRPGQGSPNYGYTF.

The chain employs TRBV5-6 and TRBJ2-1, with 8 bases fitting TRBD1. The V gene end was trimmed by 6 bases and the J gene end by 10 bases; junction bases not matched to a gene: 12. Per germline, CDR1 SGHDT and CDR2 YYEEEE. The CDR3 length is 14 residues. CDR3 loop: CASISGGPGYEQFF. The CDR3, as DNA: TGTGCCAGCATCTCAGGGGGCCCAGGCTACGAGCAGTTCTTC.

The V call is TRBV11-2, the J call TRBJ2-7, with D possibly TRBD2 on 6 matching bases. The CDR3 length is 15 residues. Germline V CDR1 and CDR2: SGHAT, FQNNGV. V dropped 5 bases and J dropped 2 bases, with 16 bases sitting between them. The CDR3 spells CASSRLGRGTYEQYF. In nucleotides, the CDR3 is TGTGCCAGCAGCCGCCTCGGGCGGGGTACCTACGAGCAGTACTTC.

This rearrangement joins TRBV7-9 to TRBJ1-3; no clear D gene. From germline, CDR1 is SEHNR and CDR2 FQNEAQ (reference sequence). The germline V and J ends were trimmed by 0 bases and 0 bases, with 15 bases remaining between them. This CDR3 has 18 residues. The CDR3 sequence: CASSLALGWQTSGNTIYF. The DNA for the CDR3 is TGTGCCAGCAGCTTAGCGCTAGGGTGGCAAACCTCTGGAAACACCATATATTTT.

The rearrangement uses TRBV10-3 and TRBJ1-2, with D possibly matching TRBD1 (5 bases). Trimming removed 9 bases from V and 8 bases from J, with 16 bases in between. Looked up from germline, CDR1 is ENHRY and CDR2 is SYGVKD. The CDR3 covers 12 residues. The CDR3 spells CAITGGDGGYTF. CDR3 nucleotide sequence: TGTGCCATAACGGGCGGGGACGGCGGCTACACCTTC.

This chain connects TRBV27 to TRBJ1-2; D remains ambiguous. The CDR3 is made up of 14 amino acids. Germline V gene sequence: CDR1 MNHEY, CDR2 SMNVEV (reference sequence). Trimming stripped 5 bases from V and 2 bases from J, with 12 bases between. CDR3 region: CASSRASSNYGYTF. CDR3 bases: TGTGCCAGCAGTCGAGCCTCCTCAAACTATGGCTACACCTTC.

This chain links TRBV28 with TRBJ2-5, with D unclear. The DNA end is a closer match to TRBJ2-7, so the J assignment may be wrong. CDR3 size: 15 residues. Germline V lookup: CDR1 MDHEN, CDR2 SYDVKM. CDR3 in DNA: TGTGCCAGCAGCCCACCTACCCCCACCGGCCGCGAGCAGTACTTC. Translated, it gives CASSPPTPTGREQYF.

The J gene is TRBJ2-5, the V gene TRBV19, with D perhaps TRBD1 (6 bases). This CDR3 contains 15 residues. V was pared by 5 bases and J by 5 bases, with 18 bases between. Germline loops: CDR1 LNHDA, CDR2 SQIVND (reference sequence). The CDR3 here is CASSVGAGPRETQYF. The CDR3 coding sequence is TGTGCCAGTAGTGTGGGGGCAGGACCCAGGGAGACCCAGTACTTC.

The chain uses TRBV2 and TRBJ1-6, with D possibly matching TRBD1 (6 bases). CDR1 and CDR2 from the germline V gene are SNHLY and FYNNEI. Trimming pared 3 bases from V and 0 bases from J, leaving 21 bases between. The CDR3 length is 20 residues. CDR3 region: CASSEIWAGESSSYNSPLHF. The CDR3 DNA follows: TGTGCCAGCAGTGAGATTTGGGCAGGGGAGTCTAGCTCCTATAATTCACCCCTCCACTTT.

The chain joins TRBV19 to TRBJ1-2; TRBD1 aligns across 10 bases. Trimming took 9 bases from V and 5 from J; bases not matched to a gene: 6. CDR1 and CDR2 from the germline V gene are LNHDA and SQIVND (reference sequence). The CDR3 consists of 13 residues. CDR3 bases: TGTGCCAGCCGGACAGGGGGTTATTATGGCTACACCTTC. Encoded protein: CASRTGGYYGYTF.

The V call is TRBV6-6, the J call TRBJ1-1, with 12 positions matching TRBD1. From germline, CDR1 is MNHNY and CDR2 SVGAGI (reference sequence). V lost 8 bases to trimming and J lost 1 base; unmatched junction nucleotides: 8. The CDR3 has 16 amino acids. CDR3 coding DNA: TGTGCCAGCGGAACGGGACAGGGGGCCGGGAACACTGAAGCTTTCTTT. Residues: CASGTGQGAGNTEAFF.

The CDR3 loop is CASSEPSGETQYF. The CDR3 coding sequence is TGTGCCAGCAGTGAACCCAGCGGGGAGACCCAGTACTTC. The V gene is TRBV2, the J gene TRBJ2-5, with a weak D call TRBD2 (6 bases). This CDR3 is 13 amino acids long. V was cut by 2 bases and J by 5 bases, with 9 bases left in between. Germline CDR1 reads SNHLY; CDR2 reads FYNNEI.

This chain uses TRBV20-1 with TRBJ1-2; TRBD1 is a possible D gene (5 bases). From germline, CDR1 is DFQATT and CDR2 SNEGSKA (reference sequence). Trimming pared 6 bases from V and 6 bases from J, leaving 11 bases between. The CDR3 has 11 amino acids. The CDR3 sequence is CSAELGDGYTF. In DNA, the CDR3 is TGCAGTGCCGAACTGGGGGATGGCTACACCTTC.

The chain has TRBV4-2 and TRBJ1-1; tentatively, D is TRBD1 (5 bases). The V end was cut by 2 bases, the J end by 3 bases, with 13 bases between. Germline V CDR1 and CDR2: LGHNA, YNFKEQ. The CDR3 covers 15 residues. CDR3 protein: CASSQIAGLDTEAFF. The CDR3 region has the DNA TGTGCCAGCAGCCAAATCGCAGGGCTAGACACTGAAGCTTTCTTT.

V is TRBV29-1 and J is TRBJ2-5; D may be TRBD2 (5 bases). The CDR3 runs 14 residues. Germline lookup yields CDR1 SQVTM and CDR2 ANQGSEA. Trimming left V 5 bases short and J 4 bases short, with 17 bases between. CDR3 bases: TGCAGCGTTACAGTCGGAGGTCCGGGAGAGACCCAGTACTTC. This codes for CSVTVGGPGETQYF.

This clone was observed a single time. This chain links TRBV5-1 with TRBJ2-5; D uncertain. Trimming pared 0 bases from V and 2 bases from J, leaving 8 bases between. The CDR3 contains 14 residues. Germline CDR1 is SGHRS and CDR2 is YFSETQ. In DNA form, the CDR3 reads TGCGCCAGCAGCTTGGCCCAGGTTCAAGAGACCCAGTACTTC. It yields the protein CASSLAQVQETQYF.

V and J are TRBV5-8 and TRBJ2-3; D is perhaps TRBD2 (6 bases). V was pared by 2 bases and J by 2 bases, with 12 bases between. From germline, CDR1 is SGHTS and CDR2 YDEGEE. This CDR3 has 15 amino acids. DNA for the CDR3: TGTGCCAGCAGCTTTGGGGGGTACCCCACAGATACGCAGTATTTT. The encoded protein is CASSFGGYPTDTQYF.

The chain recombines TRBV2 with TRBJ1-1; D gene unclear. The germline gives CDR1 SNHLY, CDR2 FYNNEI. The V and J ends lost 3 bases and 1 base respectively, with 6 bases between them. This CDR3 is 13 amino acids long. The CDR3 sequence: CASSDRENTEAFF. The DNA for the CDR3 is TGTGCCAGCAGTGATAGGGAGAACACTGAAGCTTTCTTT.

The rearrangement links TRBV6-1 to TRBJ1-2; D unclear. The germline V gene encodes CDR1 MNHNS and CDR2 SASEGT. CDR3 length: 12 residues. Trimming pared 6 bases from V and 4 bases from J, leaving 9 bases between. CDR3 coding DNA: TGTGCCAGCAGCCTGAGGTTCTATGGCTACACCTTC. This codes for CASSLRFYGYTF.

V is TRBV9 and J is TRBJ1-3, with D possibly matching TRBD1 (6 bases). Per germline, CDR1 SGDLS and CDR2 YYNGEE. CDR3 length: 17 amino acids. Deletions cut 3 bases from V and 0 bases from J, with 16 bases between. This chain's CDR3 is CASSAQSTGFSGNTIYF. CDR3 bases: TGTGCCAGCAGCGCCCAAAGTACAGGGTTCTCTGGAAACACCATATATTTT.

This clone appeared a few times. J is TRBJ2-5 and V is TRBV12-5, with TRBD1 identical over 7 bases. Unmatched junction bases numbered 22, after V lost 4 bases and J lost 2 bases. In germline, CDR1 is LGHNT, CDR2 FRNRAP. The CDR3 consists of 20 residues. The CDR3 nucleotides are TGTGCTAGTGGTTCCCAGCCGTTTGTTCGTACAGGGGCAATTCAAGAGACCCAGTACTTC. Protein sequence: CASGSQPFVRTGAIQETQYF.

The V and J genes are TRBV11-2 and TRBJ2-1; TRBD2 agrees at 11 bases. The junction had 11 bases not matched to a gene; V was cut back by 6 bases and J by 7 bases. CDR1 is SGHAT and CDR2 is FQNNGV in the germline V gene. The CDR3 extends over 16 amino acids. The CDR3 sequence: CASSHPGLAVENEQFF. In DNA form, the CDR3 reads TGTGCCAGCAGTCATCCGGGACTAGCGGTAGAAAATGAGCAGTTCTTC.